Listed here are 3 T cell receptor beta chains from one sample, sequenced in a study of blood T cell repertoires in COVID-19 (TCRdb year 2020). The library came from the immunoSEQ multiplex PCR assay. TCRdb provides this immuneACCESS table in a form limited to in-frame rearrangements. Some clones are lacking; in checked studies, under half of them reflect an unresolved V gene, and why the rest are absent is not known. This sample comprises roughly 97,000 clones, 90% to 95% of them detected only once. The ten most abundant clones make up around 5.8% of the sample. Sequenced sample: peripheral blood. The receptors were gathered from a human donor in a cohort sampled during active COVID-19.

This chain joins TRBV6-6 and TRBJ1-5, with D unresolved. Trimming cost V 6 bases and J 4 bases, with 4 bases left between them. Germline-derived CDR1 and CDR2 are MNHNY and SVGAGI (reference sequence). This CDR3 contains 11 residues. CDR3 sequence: CASSENQPQHF. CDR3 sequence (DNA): TGTGCCAGCAGCGAGAATCAGCCCCAGCATTTT.

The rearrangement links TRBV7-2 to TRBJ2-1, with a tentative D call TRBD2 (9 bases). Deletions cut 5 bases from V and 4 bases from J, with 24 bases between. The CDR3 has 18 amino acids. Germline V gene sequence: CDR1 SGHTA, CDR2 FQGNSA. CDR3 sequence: CASSPGGGGRDRYNEQFF. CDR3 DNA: TGTGCCAGCAGCCCGGGGGGCGGCGGGAGGGACAGGTACAATGAGCAGTTCTTC.

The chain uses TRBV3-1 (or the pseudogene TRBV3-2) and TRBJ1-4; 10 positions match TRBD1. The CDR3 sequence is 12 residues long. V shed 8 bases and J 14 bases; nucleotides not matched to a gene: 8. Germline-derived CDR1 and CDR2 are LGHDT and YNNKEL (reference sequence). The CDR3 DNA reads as TGTGCCAGCGGGGGACAGGGGTTGTTTCTGTTTTTT. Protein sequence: CASGGQGLFLFF.